This TCR beta chain was found in a study of T-cell reconstitution after alpha-beta-depleted transplantation in children. Whole-study results and caveats: Reportedly, roughly two months post-transplant, alpha-beta T cells arose from several hundred expanded graft clones. At the one-year point after transplant, T-cell counts and TCRbeta diversity were found to come mostly from T cells that had been newly produced. Several patients had high TCRbeta diversity at day 60; it came from surviving recipient T cells and thymic progenitors.

The library targeted TCRbeta and was prepared with unique molecular identifiers. TCRdb used MiXCR to reprocess the PCR reads, holding one entry per CDR3 protein. Of about 200,000 distinct CDR3 sequences detected, around 7.7% appear once; the ten largest clones hold under 40%. Trimming left V 0 bases short and J 3 bases short, with 12 bases between. CDR1 is SGHRS, CDR2 YFSETQ, per germline. The CDR3 length is 16 residues. This clonotype occurred many times. Its cognate antigen is unknown. The sequence was obtained from a male patient under 10 years old who had a stem cell transplant for acute myeloid leukemia, so the T cells may come from the graft donor. This chain uses TRBV5-1 with TRBJ2-2; TRBD2 might be the D (6 bases). The specimen comprised PBMCs, mostly from graft donor cells, sampled 360 days after TCRalphabeta/CD19-depleted stem cell transplant. CDR3 nucleotides: TGCGCCAGCAGCTTGGAACCCGGGACTTACACCGGGGAGCTGTTTTTT. It translates to CASSLEPGTYTGELFF.